This TCR beta chain appears in the sequencing data of a study of T cell changes during pregnancy in multiple sclerosis. Profiling relied on immunoSEQ multiplex PCR, and the TCRdb table lists in-frame clones only, not all of them. The data contain tens of thousands of clones, 93% of them singletons. Germline V gives CDR1 SGHRS, CDR2 YFSETQ. The CDR3 loop spans 13 amino acids. Losses at the gene ends were 1 base for V and 7 bases for J; bases not matched to a gene: 1. The sequencing here drew on CD4+ T cells from peripheral blood mononuclear cells, taken in the second trimester of pregnancy. The TCR was taken from a female donor with multiple sclerosis, enrolled in a pregnancy study. J is TRBJ2-4 and V is TRBV5-1; 8 bases agree with TRBD1. The DNA for the CDR3 is TGCGCCAGCAGCTTGAACAGGGGGAACATTCAGTACTTC. Translating gives CASSLNRGNIQYF.